These 4 T cell receptor beta chains were all obtained from the same sample, sequenced in a study of cytomegalovirus exposure and HLA in healthy donors. Assay: immunoSEQ multiplex PCR; the TCRdb copy retains only in-frame clones and omits some. The sample contains roughly 59,000 clones, 80% to 95% of which appear only once. Sequenced input: PBMCs. These receptors were collected from a man aged 18 to 30 in good health and CMV-seropositive.

V and J are TRBV14 and TRBJ2-7, with 9 bases matching TRBD2. The germline V gene has CDR1 SGHDN and CDR2 FVKESK. V was clipped by 4 bases and J by 4 bases; unmatched bases: 5. The CDR3 length is 14 residues. The CDR3 sequence: CASSPPGLAYEQYF. The CDR3 DNA sequence: TGTGCCAGCAGCCCACCGGGACTAGCTTACGAGCAGTACTTC.

This CDR3 reads CASSQSRFQGREQYF. As DNA, the CDR3 is TGCGCCAGCAGTCAATCCCGTTTTCAGGGGCGCGAGCAGTACTTC. This chain joins TRBV23-1 and TRBJ2-7, with D tentatively TRBD1 (6 bases). TRBV23-1 falls under the ORF class, with uncertain function. V lost 0 bases and J lost 6, with 15 bases in between. The CDR3 spans 15 residues.

To note about this clone: At one boundary the junction diverges from the germline segment, which might be a read error. The chain joins TRBV18 to TRBJ2-4; tentative D call: TRBD2 (7 bases). The CDR3 has 19 residues. Germline CDR1 and CDR2: KGHSH and LQKENI. The CDR3 DNA reads as TGTGCTAGCTCACCACTTCGTCGGGGGGCGGATGGGCGCAAAAACATTCAGTACTTC. The encoded protein is CASSPLRRGADGRKNIQYF.

V gene TRBV19 combines with J gene TRBJ2-1; D may be TRBD1 (6 bases). Germline V gene data show CDR1 as LNHDA and CDR2 as SQIVND (reference sequence). Trimming left V 4 bases short and J 15 bases short, with 13 bases between. The CDR3 has 11 residues. The CDR3 DNA sequence: TGTGCCAGTAGTAGGGACATTTCATGGTTCTTC. Translation gives CASSRDISWFF.